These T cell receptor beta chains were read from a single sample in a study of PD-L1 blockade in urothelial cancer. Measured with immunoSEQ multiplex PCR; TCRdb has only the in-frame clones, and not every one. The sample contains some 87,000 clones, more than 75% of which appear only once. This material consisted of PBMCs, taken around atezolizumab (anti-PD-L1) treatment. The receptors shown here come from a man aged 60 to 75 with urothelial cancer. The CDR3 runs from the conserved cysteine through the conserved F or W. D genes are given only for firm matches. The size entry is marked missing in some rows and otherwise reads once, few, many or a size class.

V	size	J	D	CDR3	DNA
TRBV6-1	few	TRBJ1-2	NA	CASSTAGAGYTF	TGTGCCAGCAGCACCGCGGGGGCTGGCTACACCTTC
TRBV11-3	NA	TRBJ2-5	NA	CASSSQVAETQYF	TGTGCCAGCAGCTCTCAGGTGGCAGAGACCCAGTACTTC
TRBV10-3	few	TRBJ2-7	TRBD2	CASGGLYEQYF	TGTGCCTCGGGGGGTTTATACGAGCAGTACTTC
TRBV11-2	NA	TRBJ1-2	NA	CASSMQDINYGYTF	TGTGCCAGCAGCATGCAGGACATAAACTATGGCTACACCTTC
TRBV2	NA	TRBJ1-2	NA	CASSEAWANYGYTF	TGTGCCAGCAGTGAAGCGTGGGCGAACTATGGCTACACCTTC
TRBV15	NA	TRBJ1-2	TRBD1	CATSRDRDRPGYTF	TGTGCCACCAGCAGAGATAGGGACAGGCCCGGCTACACCTTC
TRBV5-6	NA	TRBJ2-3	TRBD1	CASSHRLGGQGQHTQYF	TGTGCCAGCAGCCACCGCCTAGGGGGACAGGGACAGCATACGCAGTATTTT
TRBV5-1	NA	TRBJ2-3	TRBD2	CASTAGVGIAADTQYF	TGCGCCAGCACGGCGGGAGTGGGTATCGCCGCAGATACGCAGTATTTT
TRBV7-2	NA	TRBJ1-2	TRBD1	CASSQGAENYGYTF	TGTGCCAGCAGCCAGGGGGCAGAAAACTATGGCTACACCTTC
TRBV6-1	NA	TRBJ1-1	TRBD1	CASILDRGGTEAFF	TGTGCCAGCATTCTGGACAGGGGCGGCACTGAAGCTTTCTTT
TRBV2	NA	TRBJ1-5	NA	CASSSLGGGNQPQHF	TGTGCCAGCAGTTCCCTGGGAGGGGGAAATCAGCCCCAGCATTTT
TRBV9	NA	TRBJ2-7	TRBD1	CASSVGAAGTGGSYEQYF	TGTGCCAGCAGCGTAGGGGCCGCCGGGACAGGGGGCTCCTACGAGCAGTACTTC
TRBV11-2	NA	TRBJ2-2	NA	CASSPRGSGGELFF	TGTGCCAGCAGCCCGCGGGGATCAGGCGGGGAGCTGTTTTTT
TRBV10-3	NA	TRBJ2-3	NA	CAISEGRVSTDTQYF	TGTGCCATCAGTGAGGGGCGGGTTAGCACAGATACGCAGTATTTT
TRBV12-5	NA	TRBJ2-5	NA	CASGLEGVETQYF	TGTGCTAGTGGTTTGGAAGGGGTGGAGACCCAGTACTTC
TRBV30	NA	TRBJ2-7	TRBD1	CAWSIPQGANEQYF	TGTGCCTGGAGTATCCCACAGGGGGCGAACGAGCAGTACTTC
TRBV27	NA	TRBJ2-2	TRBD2	CATVAGGGTGELFF	TGTGCCACAGTAGCGGGAGGGGGCACCGGGGAGCTGTTTTTT
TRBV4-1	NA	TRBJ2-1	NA	CASSQVLVHGSSYNEQFF	TGCGCCAGCAGCCAAGTTCTCGTTCACGGGAGCTCCTACAATGAGCAGTTCTTC
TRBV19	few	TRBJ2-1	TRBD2	CASSFSSGISYNEQFF	TGTGCCAGTAGTTTCTCTAGCGGGATCTCCTACAATGAGCAGTTCTTC
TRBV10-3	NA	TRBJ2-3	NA	CAISEAEASSPDTQYF	TGTGCCATCAGTGAGGCGGAGGCCTCTAGCCCAGATACGCAGTATTTT
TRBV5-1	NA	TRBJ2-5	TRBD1	CASSLTTGSNQETQYF	TGCGCCAGCAGCCTTACGACAGGGTCCAACCAAGAGACCCAGTACTTC
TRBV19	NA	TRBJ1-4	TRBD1	CASRDSQATNEKLFF	TGTGCCAGCCGGGACAGCCAGGCAACTAATGAAAAACTGTTTTTT
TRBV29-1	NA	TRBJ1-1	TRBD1	CSVEGGQGRREAFF	TGCAGCGTTGAAGGGGGACAGGGACGGAGAGAAGCTTTCTTT
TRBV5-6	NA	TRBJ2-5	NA	CASSLAPDQETQYF	TGTGCCAGCAGCTTGGCTCCAGACCAAGAGACCCAGTACTTC
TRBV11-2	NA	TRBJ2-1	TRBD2	CASSLGGSSYNEQFF	TGTGCCAGCAGCTTAGGCGGGAGCTCCTACAATGAGCAGTTCTTC
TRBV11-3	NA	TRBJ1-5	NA	CASSFPGGQGKQPQHF	TGTGCCAGCAGCTTCCCCGGTGGGCAGGGGAAACAGCCCCAGCATTTT
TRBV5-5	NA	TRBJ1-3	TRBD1	CASSWGQSFSGNTIYF	TGTGCCAGCAGCTGGGGACAGTCTTTCTCTGGAAACACCATATATTTT
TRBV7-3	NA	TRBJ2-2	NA	CASSPGSYANTGELFF	TGTGCCAGCAGCCCCGGGTCGTACGCGAACACCGGGGAGCTGTTTTTT
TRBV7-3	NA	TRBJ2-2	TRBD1	CASSRYDRGTGELFF	TGTGCCAGCAGCCGCTACGACAGGGGCACCGGGGAGCTGTTTTTT
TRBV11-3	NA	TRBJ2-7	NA	CASSLEEYYEQYF	TGTGCCAGCAGCTTAGAGGAGTACTACGAGCAGTACTTC
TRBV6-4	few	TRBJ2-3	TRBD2	CASSDGPAGGLDTQYF	TGTGCCAGCAGTGACGGTCCGGCGGGAGGGTTGGATACGCAGTATTTT
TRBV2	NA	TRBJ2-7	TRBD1	CASSGLGTGNYEQYF	TGTGCCAGCAGTGGACTCGGGACAGGTAACTACGAGCAGTACTTC
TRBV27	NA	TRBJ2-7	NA	CASRAIRNYYGEQYF	TGTGCCAGCAGGGCAATTCGTAACTACTACGGCGAGCAGTACTTC
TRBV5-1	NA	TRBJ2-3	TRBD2	CASSFSGGDTDTQYF	TGCGCCAGCAGCTTTAGCGGGGGGGACACAGATACGCAGTATTTT
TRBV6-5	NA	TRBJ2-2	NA	CASSLGDGELFF	TGTGCCAGCAGCCTCGGGGACGGGGAGCTGTTTTTT
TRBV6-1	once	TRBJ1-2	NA	CASSEAGQGTSGYTF	TGTGCCAGCAGTGAAGCGGGGCAGGGAACTAGCGGCTACACCTTC
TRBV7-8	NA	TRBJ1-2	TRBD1	CASSLSQGGGYGYTF	TGTGCCAGCAGCTTATCGCAGGGGGGTGGCTATGGCTACACCTTC
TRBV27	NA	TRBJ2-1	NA	CASSLTRTMGFYNEQFF	TGTGCCAGCAGTTTAACCCGGACTATGGGGTTTTACAATGAGCAGTTCTTC
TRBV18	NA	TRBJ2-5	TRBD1	CASSIRQGGETQYF	TGTGCCAGCTCAATCCGACAGGGGGGAGAGACCCAGTACTTC
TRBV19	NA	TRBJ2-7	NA	CASSIGGGSEQYF	TGTGCCAGTAGTATAGGTGGCGGCAGCGAGCAGTACTTC
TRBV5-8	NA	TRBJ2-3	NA	CASSLGGDTQYF	TGTGCCAGCAGCTTGGGAGGGGATACGCAGTATTTT
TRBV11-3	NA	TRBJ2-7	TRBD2	CASSLGGGSSYEQYF	TGTGCCAGCAGCTTGGGGGGGGGTAGCTCCTACGAGCAGTACTTC
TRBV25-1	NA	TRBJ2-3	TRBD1	CASSVGQGFGADTQYF	TGTGCCAGCAGTGTAGGACAGGGTTTCGGCGCAGATACGCAGTATTTT
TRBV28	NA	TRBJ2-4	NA	CASSSRGRGGKNIQYF	TGTGCCAGCAGTTCGCGTGGTCGGGGTGGCAAAAACATTCAGTACTTC
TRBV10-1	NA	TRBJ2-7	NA	CASSATGNPYEQYF	TGCGCCAGCAGTGCCACCGGGAACCCCTACGAGCAGTACTTC
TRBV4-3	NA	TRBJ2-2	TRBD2	CASSLRLAGASNTGELFF	TGCGCCAGCAGCCTCCGACTAGCGGGGGCATCGAACACCGGGGAGCTGTTTTTT
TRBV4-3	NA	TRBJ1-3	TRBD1	CASSYRGSGNTIYF	TGCGCCAGCAGTTACAGGGGCTCTGGAAACACCATATATTTT
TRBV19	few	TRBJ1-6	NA	CASGSRGNSPLHF	TGTGCCAGTGGATCAAGGGGAAATTCACCCCTCCACTTT
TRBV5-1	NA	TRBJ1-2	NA	CASSLVQGNYGYTF	TGCGCCAGCAGCTTGGTGCAGGGGAACTATGGCTACACCTTC
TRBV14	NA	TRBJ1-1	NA	CASSNSMNTEAFF	TGTGCCAGCAGCAATAGCATGAACACTGAAGCTTTCTTT
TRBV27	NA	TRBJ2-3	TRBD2	CASSFGLAVSGDTQYF	TGTGCCAGCAGTTTTGGACTAGCGGTCAGTGGGGATACGCAGTATTTT
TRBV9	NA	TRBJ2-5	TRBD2	CASSPSAGGVQETQYF	TGTGCCAGCAGCCCCTCAGCGGGGGGGGTACAAGAGACCCAGTACTTC
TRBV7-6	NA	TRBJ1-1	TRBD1	CASSLARGLLNTEAFF	TGTGCCAGCAGCTTAGCCAGGGGGTTGCTGAACACTGAAGCTTTCTTT
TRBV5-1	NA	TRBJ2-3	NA	CASSEGTGTDTQYF	TGCGCCAGCAGCGAAGGGACTGGAACAGATACGCAGTATTTT
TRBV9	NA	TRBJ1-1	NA	CASSVTVGNTEAFF	TGTGCCAGCAGCGTAACCGTCGGGAACACTGAAGCTTTCTTT